These 5 T cell receptor beta chains originate from one sample sequenced in a study of shared clonotypes between healthy human individuals. Clones were sequenced by immunoSEQ multiplex PCR, and TCRdb holds only the in-frame ones, with some missing. The data show roughly 2.2 million clones, approximately 95% seen once. Specimen: naive CD4+ T cells from PBMCs. The subset: CD45RA+ positively selected. Receptors were obtained from a man aged 18 to 35 in good health. Some clones in this sample may be carry-over from other donors' samples.

Regarding this clone: Distinct nucleotide sequences in the sample also encode this CDR3. V is TRBV2 and J is TRBJ2-6, with D perhaps TRBD2 (6 bases). The germline V and J ends were trimmed by 4 bases and 4 bases, with 11 bases remaining between them. Germline V CDR1 and CDR2: SNHLY, FYNNEI. The CDR3 runs 15 residues. CDR3 sequence: CASSGSTSGANVLTF. DNA of the CDR3: TGTGCCAGCAGTGGAAGCACTAGCGGGGCCAACGTCCTGACTTTC.

V usage is TRBV5-6 and J usage is TRBJ2-3, with D perhaps being TRBD1 or TRBD2 (6 bases each). In germline, CDR1 is SGHDT, CDR2 YYEEEE. The CDR3 has 14 amino acids. V lost 3 bases, J lost 3 bases, and 11 bases lay in between. DNA of the CDR3: TGTGCCAGCAGCTACCCGGGGGCTACAGATACGCAGTATTTT. Protein product: CASSYPGATDTQYF.

V and J are TRBV6-6 and TRBJ2-7; 8 bases match TRBD1. V dropped 2 bases and J dropped 2; count of bases not matched to a gene: 5. The CDR3 has 15 amino acids. Germline lookup yields CDR1 MNHNY and CDR2 SVGAGI (reference sequence). CDR3 residues: CASSYTGTGAYEQYF. The CDR3 region has the DNA TGTGCCAGCAGTTACACCGGGACAGGAGCCTACGAGCAGTACTTC.

DNA of the CDR3: TGCAGCGCGGGCGGGAGGGCTATTAATGAGCAGTTCTTC. Translation gives CSAGGRAINEQFF. The gene calls are TRBV29-1 and TRBJ2-1; 9 bases line up with TRBD2. With V trimmed by 7 bases and J by 7 bases, 8 bases remained unmatched. From germline, CDR1 is SQVTM and CDR2 ANQGSEA. CDR3 length equals 13 residues.

CDR3 amino acids: CASSPTDPGANEQYF. The CDR3 nucleotides are TGCGCCAGCAGCCCCACGGATCCGGGGGCTAACGAGCAGTACTTC. The V and J genes are TRBV5-1 and TRBJ2-7, with D perhaps assigned TRBD1 or TRBD2 (6 bases each). The V gene's germline CDR1 is SGHRS and CDR2 YFSETQ. Trimming took 4 bases from V and 5 from J, leaving 19 bases between them. The CDR3 extends over 15 amino acids.